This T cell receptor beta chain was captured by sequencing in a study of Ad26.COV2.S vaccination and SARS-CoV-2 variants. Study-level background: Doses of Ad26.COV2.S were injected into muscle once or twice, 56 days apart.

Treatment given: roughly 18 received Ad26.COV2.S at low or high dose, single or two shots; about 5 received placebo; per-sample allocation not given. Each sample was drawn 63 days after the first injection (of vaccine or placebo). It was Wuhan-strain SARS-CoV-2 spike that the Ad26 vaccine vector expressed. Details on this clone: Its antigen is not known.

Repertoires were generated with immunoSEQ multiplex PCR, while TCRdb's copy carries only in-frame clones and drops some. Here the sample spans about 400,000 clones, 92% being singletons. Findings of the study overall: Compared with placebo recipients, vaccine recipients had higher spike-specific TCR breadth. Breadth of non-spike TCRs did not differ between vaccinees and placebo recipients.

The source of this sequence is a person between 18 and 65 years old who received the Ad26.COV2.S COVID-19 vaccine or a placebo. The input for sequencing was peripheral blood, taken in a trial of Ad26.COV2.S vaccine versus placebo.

The CDR3 DNA reads TGTGCCTGGGGCCCACATCAGCCCCAGCATTTT. Protein: CAWGPHQPQHF. This chain joins TRBV30 and TRBJ1-5; D uncertain. The CDR3 runs to 11 residues. Trimming left V 5 bases short and J 5 bases short, with 7 bases between. Germline loops: CDR1 GTSNPN, CDR2 SVGIG (reference sequence). Filled out from reference TRBV30 and TRBJ1-5, the complete variable domain reads SQTIHQWPATLVQPVGSPLSLECTVEGTSNPNLYWYRQAAGRGLQLLFYSVGIGQISSEVPQNLSASRPQDRQFILSSKKLLLSDSGFYLCAWGPHQPQHFGDGTRLSIL.